This is a list of T cell receptor beta chains from one sample in a study of beta chain features in type 1 diabetes. Libraries were prepared by immunoSEQ multiplex PCR; TCRdb keeps only in-frame clonotypes and omits some of them. The table lists about 210,000 clones, 11% of them singletons, with approximately 1.5% in the top ten. The sequenced sample was central memory CD4+ T cells from blood. Source of these receptors: a man aged 18 to 35 in good health. Both conserved end residues are part of each CDR3. D genes are given only for firm matches. Clone size is not always given. Where it is, it says once, few, many or a class for expanded clones.

D	J	length	V	size	CDR3	DNA
.	TRBJ2-7	14	TRBV28	few	CASSLARPTYEQYF	TGTGCCAGCAGTTTGGCGCGGCCTACCTACGAGCAGTACTTC
TRBD2	TRBJ2-1	13	TRBV6-5	.	CASLAGVGNEQFF	TGTGCCAGCCTAGCGGGAGTGGGGAATGAGCAGTTCTTC
.	TRBJ2-7	10	TRBV29-1	many	CSGGDYEQYF	TGCAGCGGCGGCGACTACGAGCAGTACTTC
.	TRBJ1-1	12	TRBV6-5	.	CASGSIKTEAFF	TGTGCCAGCGGGTCAATCAAAACTGAAGCTTTCTTT
.	TRBJ2-5	15	TRBV7-9	.	CASSLDGGHAETQYF	TGTGCCAGCAGCTTAGATGGCGGACACGCAGAGACCCAGTACTTC
TRBD1	TRBJ1-2	13	TRBV11-2	.	CASSPDRDHGYTF	TGTGCCAGCAGCCCAGACAGGGATCATGGCTACACCTTC
.	TRBJ1-4	16	TRBV15	.	CATSRDLGGVQGKLFF	TGTGCCACCAGCAGAGACCTCGGGGGCGTCCAGGGAAAACTGTTTTTT
TRBD2	TRBJ2-1	17	TRBV29-1	many	CSVEGVGTSGSIDEQFF	TGCAGCGTTGAAGGAGTTGGGACTAGCGGGAGTATCGATGAGCAGTTCTTC
TRBD2	TRBJ2-5	15	TRBV28	few	CASSLTGLGKKTQYF	TGTGCCAGCAGTTTAACGGGACTAGGTAAAAAGACCCAGTACTTC
TRBD1	TRBJ1-1	15	TRBV7-9	.	CASRPRQGGHTEAFF	TGTGCCAGCAGACCTAGACAGGGGGGACACACTGAAGCTTTCTTT
TRBD2	TRBJ2-5	17	TRBV5-1	few	CASSSYWAGGDQETQYF	TGCGCCAGCAGTTCATACTGGGCGGGAGGGGACCAAGAGACCCAGTACTTC
TRBD2	TRBJ2-7	15	TRBV25-1	.	CASSDPASGAYEQYF	TGTGCCAGCAGTGATCCGGCCAGCGGGGCCTACGAGCAGTACTTC
.	TRBJ2-2	14	TRBV6-1	.	CASIPVPLGGELFF	TGTGCCAGCATCCCCGTTCCTTTGGGCGGGGAGCTGTTTTTT
TRBD1	TRBJ2-5	15	TRBV9	few	CASSVAGQVGETQYF	TGTGCCAGCAGCGTAGCGGGACAGGTGGGGGAGACCCAGTACTTC
.	TRBJ2-2	14	TRBV7-9	.	CASNGKGNTGELFF	TGTGCCAGCAACGGGAAGGGGAACACCGGGGAGCTGTTTTTT
.	TRBJ2-2	16	TRBV4-2	few	CASSSEGYTNTGELFF	TGTGCCAGCAGCAGCGAAGGCTACACAAACACCGGGGAGCTGTTTTTT
TRBD1	TRBJ2-3	16	TRBV5-1	.	CASSLDIRGPGDTQYF	TGCGCCAGCAGCTTGGATATTAGGGGGCCTGGAGATACGCAGTATTTT
.	TRBJ1-4	14	TRBV25-1	.	CASSHGAGHEKLFF	TGTGCCAGCAGTCACGGGGCCGGACATGAAAAACTGTTTTTT
.	TRBJ2-1	14	TRBV28	many	CASRTAVLYNEQFF	TGTGCCAGCAGAACAGCGGTCCTCTACAATGAGCAGTTCTTC
.	TRBJ2-7	14	TRBV18	.	CASSRASAAYEQYF	TGTGCCAGCTCACGGGCAAGTGCAGCCTACGAGCAGTACTTC
TRBD1	TRBJ2-7	15	TRBV29-1	.	CSVCPNRDSSYEQYF	TGCAGCGTTTGCCCGAACCGGGACAGCAGCTACGAGCAGTACTTC
.	TRBJ2-7	13	TRBV25-1	few	CASSIDVSYEQYF	TGTGCCAGCAGTATCGACGTCTCCTACGAGCAGTACTTC
.	TRBJ2-5	13	TRBV7-9	.	CASSFSIQETQYF	TGTGCCAGCAGCTTTAGCATCCAAGAGACCCAGTACTTC
TRBD1	TRBJ2-7	15	TRBV6-5	many	CASRKGQVSSYEQYF	TGTGCCAGCAGAAAGGGACAGGTCAGCTCCTACGAGCAGTACTTC